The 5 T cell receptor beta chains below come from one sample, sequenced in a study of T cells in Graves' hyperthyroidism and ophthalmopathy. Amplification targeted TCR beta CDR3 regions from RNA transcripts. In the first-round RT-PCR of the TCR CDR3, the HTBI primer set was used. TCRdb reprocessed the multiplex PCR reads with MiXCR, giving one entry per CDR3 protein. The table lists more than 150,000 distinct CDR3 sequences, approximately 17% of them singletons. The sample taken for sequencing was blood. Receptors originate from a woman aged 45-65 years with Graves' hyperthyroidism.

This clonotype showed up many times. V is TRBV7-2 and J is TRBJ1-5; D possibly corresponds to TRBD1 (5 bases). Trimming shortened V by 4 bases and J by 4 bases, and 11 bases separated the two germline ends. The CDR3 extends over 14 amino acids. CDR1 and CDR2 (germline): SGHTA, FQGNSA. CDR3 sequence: CASSSRRGNQPQHF. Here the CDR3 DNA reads TGTGCCAGCAGCTCACGAAGGGGTAATCAGCCCCAGCATTTT. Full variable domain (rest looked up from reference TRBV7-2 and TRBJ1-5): GAGVSQSPSNKVTEKGKDVELRCDPISGHTALYWYRQSLGQGLEFLIYFQGNSAPDKSGLPSDRFSAERTGGSVSTLTIQRTQQEDSAVYLCASSSRRGNQPQHFGDGTRLSIL.

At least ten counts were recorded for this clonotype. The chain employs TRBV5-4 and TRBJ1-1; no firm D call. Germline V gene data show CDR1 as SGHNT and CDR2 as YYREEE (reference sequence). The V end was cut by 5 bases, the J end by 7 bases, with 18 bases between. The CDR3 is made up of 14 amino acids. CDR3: CASRTGTAANEAFF. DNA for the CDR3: TGTGCCAGCAGAACGGGAACGGCGGCTAATGAAGCTTTCTTT.

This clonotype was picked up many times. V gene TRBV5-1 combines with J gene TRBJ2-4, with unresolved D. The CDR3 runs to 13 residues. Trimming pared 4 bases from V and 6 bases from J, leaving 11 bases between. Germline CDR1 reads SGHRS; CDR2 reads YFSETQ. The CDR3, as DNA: TGCGCCAGCAGCCTTCGTGCTGGAAACATTCAGTACTTC. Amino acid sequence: CASSLRAGNIQYF.

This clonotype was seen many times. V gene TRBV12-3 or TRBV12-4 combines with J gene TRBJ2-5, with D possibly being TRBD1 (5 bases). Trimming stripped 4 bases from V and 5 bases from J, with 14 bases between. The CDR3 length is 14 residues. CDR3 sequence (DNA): TGTGCCAGCAGTTCCCCGGTAGGGGTTGAGACCCAGTACTTC. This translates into CASSSPVGVETQYF.

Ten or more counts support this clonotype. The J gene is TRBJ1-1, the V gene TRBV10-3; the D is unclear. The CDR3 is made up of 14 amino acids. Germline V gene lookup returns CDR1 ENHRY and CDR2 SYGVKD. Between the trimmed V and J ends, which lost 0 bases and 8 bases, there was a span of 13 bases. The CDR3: CAISESSGVEEAFF. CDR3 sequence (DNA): TGTGCCATCAGTGAGTCTTCTGGAGTGGAAGAAGCTTTCTTT.